Presented here are 16 T cell receptor beta chains from one specimen sequenced in a study of Ad26.COV2.S vaccination and SARS-CoV-2 variants. Treatment specified: about 20 received Ad26.COV2.S at low or high dose, single or two shots; roughly five received placebo; per-sample allocation not given. Following the first vaccine or placebo injection, samples were taken on day 63. Generated by immunoSEQ multiplex PCR, the TCRdb table keeps only in-frame clones and is missing some. The sample includes about 680,000 clones, 70% to 90% of them seen just once. Sequences were derived from peripheral blood, sampled in a trial of Ad26.COV2.S vaccine versus placebo. These receptors were taken from a person between 18 and 65 years old who received the Ad26.COV2.S COVID-19 vaccine or a placebo.

This sequence joins TRBV6-2 or TRBV6-3 and TRBJ1-1; maybe TRBD1 (6 bases). V dropped 5 bases and J dropped 1 base, with 14 bases sitting between them. Germline CDR1 reads MNHEY; CDR2 reads SVGEGT. This CDR3 contains 15 residues. CDR3 nucleotides: TGTGCCAGCAGTAAGACAGGTCCCGGGAACACTGAAGCTTTCTTT. Its protein is CASSKTGPGNTEAFF.

This chain links TRBV6-6 with TRBJ1-2, with no clear D. The CDR3 is made up of 11 amino acids. Per the germline V gene, CDR1 is MNHNY and CDR2 is SVGAGI (reference sequence). V was clipped by 6 bases and J by 8 bases, with 10 bases between them. CDR3 DNA sequence: TGTGCCAGCAGCTACGGATGGGGCTACACCTTC. Protein: CASSYGWGYTF.

This chain joins TRBV18 and TRBJ2-1; D is perhaps TRBD1 (5 bases). The CDR3 has 14 amino acids. Per germline, CDR1 KGHSH and CDR2 LQKENI. V was pared by 1 base and J by 5 bases, with 9 bases between. The CDR3: CASSPRGQNNEQFF. In nucleotides, the CDR3 is TGTGCCAGCTCACCACGTGGACAAAACAATGAGCAGTTCTTC.

The genes are TRBV24-1 and TRBJ2-7, with 13 bases that match TRBD2. The CDR3 is 13 amino acids. With 9 bases clipped from V and 2 bases from J, the junction kept 0 bases outside the gene matches. The germline V gene encodes CDR1 KGHDR and CDR2 SFDVKD. This CDR3 is CATGTSGTYEQYF. DNA of the CDR3: TGTGCCACCGGGACTAGCGGGACCTACGAGCAGTACTTC.

The chain joins TRBV3-1 (or the pseudogene TRBV3-2) to TRBJ2-7, with no clear D. CDR1 is LGHDT and CDR2 is YNNKEL in the germline V gene (reference sequence). The CDR3 runs 15 residues. V was shortened by 0 bases and J by 3 bases, with 12 bases between the two germline ends. The DNA for the CDR3 is TGTGCCAGCAGCCAAGAACAAGGGCTCAACTACGAGCAGTACTTC. Protein: CASSQEQGLNYEQYF.

The rearrangement links TRBV27 to TRBJ1-6; 7 nucleotides align to TRBD1. The V gene's germline CDR1 is MNHEY and CDR2 SMNVEV (reference sequence). The CDR3 length is 14 residues. J gave up 3 bases and V 6 bases, and 2 bases lay outside the gene matches. The CDR3 sequence is CASRQGFYNSPLHF. The CDR3 region has the DNA TGTGCCAGCAGACAGGGGTTCTATAATTCACCCCTCCACTTT.

The chain joins TRBV18 to TRBJ2-2; 7 nucleotides match TRBD2. Germline V gene sequence: CDR1 KGHSH, CDR2 LQKENI. The CDR3 is 18 amino acids. The V segment lost 3 bases and the J segment 6 bases; nucleotides outside the gene matches: 16. In DNA form, the CDR3 reads TGTGCCAGCTCACCGGAGTGGAGCGGGACCCTGAGGGCCGGGGAGCTGTTTTTT. Protein: CASSPEWSGTLRAGELFF.

The genes are TRBV7-9 and TRBJ2-1, with TRBD1 matching 12 bases. This CDR3 spans 16 amino acids. Trimming took 4 bases from V and 4 from J; bases not matched to a gene: 5. Germline V gene lookup returns CDR1 SEHNR and CDR2 FQNEAQ (reference sequence). The CDR3 protein is CASSWGQGARYNEQFF. The CDR3 bases are TGTGCCAGCAGCTGGGGACAGGGGGCGAGGTACAATGAGCAGTTCTTC.

This chain uses TRBV4-1 with TRBJ1-5; TRBD1 agrees at 7 bases. CDR1 and CDR2 from the germline V gene are MGHRA and YSYEKL. The CDR3 runs to 16 residues. V dropped 0 bases and J dropped 3; count of bases not matched to a gene: 5. Here the CDR3 reads CASSQEGGSHNQPQHF. The CDR3 region has the DNA TGCGCCAGCAGCCAAGAAGGGGGCAGCCACAATCAGCCCCAGCATTTT.

The V and J genes are TRBV12-3 or TRBV12-4 and TRBJ2-1, with D unclear. The V end was cut by 3 bases, the J end by 8 bases, with 8 bases between. CDR3 length equals 12 residues. Here the CDR3 DNA reads TGTGCCAGCAGTTTTCTCTCGGATGAGCAGTTCTTC. Translated: CASSFLSDEQFF.

This clone was observed a few times. This sequence joins TRBV24-1 and TRBJ1-5; no firm D call. V lost 4 bases to trimming and J lost 7 bases, with 7 bases between them. The CDR3 has 12 amino acids. Germline V gene data show CDR1 as KGHDR and CDR2 as SFDVKD. The CDR3 here is CATSDGDQPQHF. Here the CDR3 DNA reads TGTGCCACCAGTGACGGAGACCAGCCCCAGCATTTT.

The chain employs TRBV5-4 and TRBJ2-2; possible D gene TRBD2, 5 bases. V dropped 2 bases and J dropped 3 bases, with 11 bases sitting between them. This CDR3 is 15 amino acids long. CDR1 and CDR2 from the germline V gene are SGHNT and YYREEE (reference sequence). The chain's CDR3 is CASSLSGRYTGELFF. The CDR3 DNA reads TGTGCCAGCAGCTTATCTGGGAGATACACCGGGGAGCTGTTTTTT.

The gene calls are TRBV30 and TRBJ1-2; 8 nucleotides agree with TRBD1. Germline trimming cut 8 bases from V and 4 bases from J; bases unmatched to any gene: 9. Germline CDR1 reads GTSNPN; CDR2 reads SVGIG (reference sequence). CDR3 length: 13 residues. As DNA, the CDR3 is TGTGCCGGTTGGACAGGGCTAATCTATGGCTACACCTTC. It is translated as CAGWTGLIYGYTF.

The rearrangement uses TRBV6-2 or TRBV6-3 and TRBJ1-1, with a possible D match to TRBD1 (5 bases). V was cut by 4 bases and J by 2 bases, with 11 bases left in between. Germline CDR1 reads MNHEY; CDR2 reads SVGEGT. The CDR3 runs 14 residues. CDR3 loop: CASSSRDFNTEAFF. The DNA for the CDR3 is TGTGCCAGCAGTTCTCGGGACTTTAACACTGAAGCTTTCTTT.

V is TRBV6-1 and J is TRBJ2-7, with 11 bases lining up with TRBD2. The CDR3 has 20 residues. V lost 1 base, J lost 0 bases, and 14 bases stayed unmatched. CDR1 and CDR2 (germline): MNHNS, SASEGT. This CDR3 reads CASSEEHQDTGLAVSYEQYF. CDR3 nucleotide sequence: TGTGCCAGCAGTGAAGAACACCAGGACACGGGACTAGCGGTCTCCTACGAGCAGTACTTC.

This clone has ten or more counts. In DNA, the CDR3 is TGTGCCAGCAGCTTCAGTCCCCTCGGGACGGGATTTTCACCCCTCCACTTT. Translated, it gives CASSFSPLGTGFSPLHF. V and J are TRBV7-2 and TRBJ1-6, with a possible D match to TRBD1 (5 bases). This CDR3 spans 17 amino acids. V was cut by 3 bases and J by 9 bases, with 21 bases left in between. Looked up from germline, CDR1 is SGHTA and CDR2 is FQGNSA.